A single T cell receptor beta chain is shown here with its context. This entry is derived from a study of blood T cell repertoires in COVID-19. Sequencing used immunoSEQ multiplex PCR; TCRdb keeps in-frame clones, though not all of them. The data contain 250,000 to 300,000 clones, around 80% of them singletons. V lost 7 bases and J 0 bases, leaving 14 bases between the germline ends. Germline CDR1 SGHNT, CDR2 YYREEE (reference sequence). The CDR3 length is 16 residues. V is TRBV5-4 and J is TRBJ2-6; D possibly corresponds to TRBD2 (6 bases). The clonotype was recovered from a man aged 40-49 years who had been exposed to COVID-19. The sample consisted of PBMCs or T cells enriched from blood (not recorded which). CDR3 region: CASGIGGPSGANVLTF. The CDR3 region has the DNA TGTGCCAGCGGTATCGGGGGTCCCTCTGGGGCCAACGTCCTGACTTTC. Full variable domain (rest looked up from reference TRBV5-4 and TRBJ2-6): ETGVTQSPTHLIKTRGQQVTLRCSSQSGHNTVSWYQQALGQGPQFIFQYYREEENGRGNFPPRFSGLQFPNYSSELNVNALELDDSALYLCASGIGGPSGANVLTFGAGSRLTVL.